The next 2 T cell receptor beta chains were all read from a single sample in a study of OX40 agonist ivuxolimab in advanced cancers. Library creation used the immunoSEQ multiplex PCR assay. TCRdb mirrors the immuneACCESS table, restricted to in-frame sequences. Some clones are absent from its copies; in checked studies, under half trace to an unresolved V gene, and the reason for the others is unknown. The sample data list about 66,000 clones, and about nine tenths of these were observed just once. Of the sample, about 8.2% falls within the top ten clones. The sample in question was CD4+ or CD8+ T cells sorted from blood, obtained in a trial of the OX40 agonist ivuxolimab. These receptor sequences come from an adult with an advanced solid tumor such as melanoma, head and neck, liver or kidney cancer.

The CDR3 nucleotides are TGTGCCAGCAGCAAAAAGCCAGGAATTTCTGGAAACACCATATATTTT. It codes for CASSKKPGISGNTIYF. This chain links TRBV21-1 with TRBJ1-3; the listed D gene, TRBD1, was not tested against the DNA. TRBV21-1 is tagged as a pseudogene. The CDR3 is 16 amino acids.

The rearrangement uses TRBV12-5 and TRBJ2-3; possibly TRBD1 for D (6 bases). The V end lost 2 bases, the J end lost 5 bases, and 11 bases lay between the germline ends. There are 14 residues in the CDR3. Germline loops: CDR1 LGHNT, CDR2 FRNRAP. The CDR3 region is CASGLWTVEDTQYF. CDR3 coding DNA: TGTGCTAGTGGTTTGTGGACAGTTGAAGATACGCAGTATTTT.